Following are 23 T cell receptor beta chains from one sample sequenced in a study of graft-versus-host responses after intestinal transplantation. No antigen has been assigned to these receptors. Assay used: immunoSEQ multiplex PCR; TCRdb lists only in-frame clones, some missing. The sample lists fewer than 120,000 clones, 93% seen once, with about 0.51% in the top ten. The source material was unstimulated CD8+ T cells sorted from spleen or lymph node cells, sampled before intestinal transplant. Every receptor here comes from a human donor who received an intestinal transplant.

The chain joins TRBV10-3 to TRBJ1-2; D ambiguous. Trimming pared 7 bases from V and 0 bases from J, leaving 21 bases between. The CDR3 contains 17 residues. Germline-derived CDR1 and CDR2 are ENHRY and SYGVKD. The CDR3 is CAIKTRLGPDSNYGYTF. The CDR3 region has the DNA TGTGCCATCAAAACCCGACTGGGCCCAGATTCTAACTATGGCTACACCTTC.

V usage is TRBV6-6 and J usage is TRBJ2-1, with TRBD2 as a possible D gene (5 bases). The germline V gene encodes CDR1 MNHNY and CDR2 SVGAGI (reference sequence). This CDR3 has 13 residues. V was shortened by 3 bases and J by 8 bases, with 11 bases between the two germline ends. The CDR3 DNA reads as TGTGCCAGCAGTTATAATAGCGTCCATGAGCAGTTCTTC. Residues: CASSYNSVHEQFF.

The chain combines TRBV30 with TRBJ2-7; maybe TRBD2 (5 bases). Germline-derived CDR1 and CDR2 are GTSNPN and SVGIG (reference sequence). V was pared by 0 bases and J by 5 bases, with 8 bases between. This CDR3 is 12 amino acids long. The DNA for the CDR3 is TGTGCCTGGAGTGTGTTGAGGGACGAGCAGTACTTC. It specifies CAWSVLRDEQYF.

This clone appeared a few times. This chain uses TRBV7-9 with TRBJ2-7, with 8 bases matching TRBD1. CDR1 and CDR2 (germline): SEHNR, FQNEAQ (reference sequence). J lost 5 bases, V lost 4 bases, and 1 base had no gene match. This CDR3 comprises 12 residues. The CDR3: CASSSTGDEQYF. In DNA form, the CDR3 reads TGTGCCAGCAGCTCGACAGGGGACGAGCAGTACTTC. Using reference TRBV7-9 and TRBJ2-7 for the parts outside the CDR3, the full variable domain is DTGVSQNPRHKITKRGQNVTFRCDPISEHNRLYWYRQTLGQGPEFLTYFQNEAQLEKSRLLSDRFSAERPKGSFSTLEIQRTEQGDSAMYLCASSSTGDEQYFGPGTRLTVT.

The V and J genes are TRBV27 and TRBJ2-7; 9 bases line up with TRBD1. V gave up 2 bases and J gave up 4 bases; unmatched junction bases: 9. CDR1 and CDR2 from the germline V gene are MNHEY and SMNVEV (reference sequence). The CDR3 is 16 residues long. CDR3 DNA: TGTGCCAGCAGTTTACAACAGGGGGCGAAAGGGTACGAGCAGTACTTC. It specifies CASSLQQGAKGYEQYF.

J is TRBJ2-1 and V is TRBV13, with D possibly being TRBD1 or TRBD2 (5 bases each). Germline V gene lookup returns CDR1 PRHDT and CDR2 FYEKMQ (reference sequence). Trimming stripped 5 bases from V and 7 bases from J, with 18 bases between. The CDR3 extends over 15 amino acids. This CDR3 is CASSQTGTDTNEQFF. The CDR3 DNA follows: TGTGCCAGCAGCCAAACCGGGACGGACACTAATGAGCAGTTCTTC.

The CDR3: CASSYEDSYNEQFF. The CDR3 nucleotides are TGTGCCAGCAGTTACGAGGACAGTTACAATGAGCAGTTCTTC. V is TRBV6-5 and J is TRBJ2-1, with a possible D match to TRBD1 (6 bases). The CDR3 loop spans 14 amino acids. Germline CDR1 reads MNHEY; CDR2 reads SVGAGI. V lost 2 bases and J 4 bases, leaving 9 bases between the germline ends.

This clone was seen a few times. The CDR3 reads CASSQVGGNQPQHF. The CDR3 DNA reads as TGCGCCAGCAGCCAAGTTGGGGGGAATCAGCCCCAGCATTTT. This chain connects TRBV4-1 to TRBJ1-5; D possibly corresponds to TRBD1 (5 bases). Trimming shortened V by 1 base and J by 4 bases, and 8 bases separated the two germline ends. Looked up from germline, CDR1 is MGHRA and CDR2 is YSYEKL. This CDR3 has 14 amino acids.

The rearrangement joins TRBV28 to TRBJ2-1; no definite D call. There are 10 residues in the CDR3. Germline CDR1 MDHEN, CDR2 SYDVKM. Trimming pared 3 bases from V and 10 bases from J, leaving 4 bases between. The CDR3 nucleotides read TGTGCCAGCAGTTTTCAGGAGCAGTTCTTC. Translated: CASSFQEQFF.

This clone has a handful of counts. The gene calls are TRBV19 and TRBJ1-2; possible D gene TRBD1, 5 bases. V was clipped by 5 bases and J by 4 bases, with 14 bases between them. The V gene's germline CDR1 is LNHDA and CDR2 SQIVND (reference sequence). This CDR3 spans 14 amino acids. CDR3 sequence reads: CASSPRAGGYGYTF. As DNA, the CDR3 is TGTGCCAGTAGTCCCCGGGCGGGGGGCTATGGCTACACCTTC.

V and J are TRBV11-2 and TRBJ1-1, with 12 bases fitting TRBD1. The germline gives CDR1 SGHAT, CDR2 FQNNGV. The J segment lost 5 bases and the V segment lost 3 bases, leaving 4 bases of the junction unmatched. This CDR3 region has 15 residues. For the CDR3, the DNA is TGTGCCAGCAGCTTGGGGACAGGGGGCGCGACTGAAGCTTTCTTT. Translated: CASSLGTGGATEAFF.

The chain employs TRBV14 and TRBJ1-1, with D possibly being TRBD1 (6 bases). Germline V gene sequence: CDR1 SGHDN, CDR2 FVKESK. The CDR3 is 19 amino acids. Trimming pared 0 bases from V and 11 bases from J, leaving 31 bases between. The CDR3 DNA reads as TGTGCCAGCAGCCAAGATCGGATATATTATCCGGGACAAGGCGCTTCCGCTTTCTTT. This gives the protein CASSQDRIYYPGQGASAFF.

The CDR3 is CASSPTTAQLRNTGELFF. The CDR3 region has the DNA TGTGCCAGCAGTCCAACGACAGCTCAACTTCGGAACACCGGGGAGCTGTTTTTT. This rearrangement joins TRBV27 to TRBJ2-2; a possible D gene is TRBD1 (5 bases). The CDR3 contains 18 residues. Germline V gives CDR1 MNHEY, CDR2 SMNVEV (reference sequence). Trimming stripped 5 bases from V and 1 base from J, with 20 bases between.

The DNA of the CDR3 is TGTGCCAGCAGCTCTACCCAAGGACTAGCGGGAGCCGTTTACAATGAGCAGTTCTTC. Protein: CASSSTQGLAGAVYNEQFF. V is TRBV11-2 and J is TRBJ2-1, with 13 bases fitting TRBD2. CDR3 length equals 19 residues. The germline V gene has CDR1 SGHAT and CDR2 FQNNGV. V trimming: 4 bases; J trimming: 4 bases; junction bases outside the gene matches: 13.

The chain uses TRBV12-5 and TRBJ2-1; D may be TRBD1 (6 bases). Between the trimmed V and J ends, which lost 2 bases and 8 bases, there was a span of 16 bases. Germline CDR1 and CDR2: LGHNT and FRNRAP. CDR3 size: 15 residues. The CDR3 sequence: CASGLNQPGADEQFF. DNA of the CDR3: TGTGCTAGTGGTTTGAACCAACCAGGGGCGGATGAGCAGTTCTTC.

The chain has TRBV15 and TRBJ2-1; unclear D gene. CDR1 is LNHNV and CDR2 is YYDKDF in the germline V gene (reference sequence). The CDR3 loop spans 14 amino acids. The V end was cut by 0 bases, the J end by 8 bases, with 11 bases between. CDR3 DNA sequence: TGTGCCACCAGCAGAGACTATAGTATTGATGAGCAGTTCTTC. Translation: CATSRDYSIDEQFF.

The chain combines TRBV4-1 with TRBJ1-2; no firm D call. The CDR3 sequence is 14 residues long. Per germline, CDR1 MGHRA and CDR2 YSYEKL. Trimming pared 5 bases from V and 8 bases from J, leaving 18 bases between. The CDR3 DNA is TGCGCCAGCAGCGGTACCGGGCCCTCCGGGGGCTACACCTTC. Residues: CASSGTGPSGGYTF.

V and J are TRBV28 and TRBJ2-1, with 8 nucleotides matching TRBD2. Germline V gives CDR1 MDHEN, CDR2 SYDVKM. The V and J ends lost 2 bases and 5 bases, in that order; junction bases with no gene match: 8. The CDR3 covers 16 residues. The CDR3 sequence is CASSLPSGRKDNEQFF. Here the CDR3 DNA reads TGTGCCAGCAGTTTACCCAGCGGGAGAAAAGACAATGAGCAGTTCTTC.

The V and J genes are TRBV5-4 and TRBJ2-7; tentatively, D is TRBD1 or TRBD2 (5 bases each). CDR1 is SGHNT, CDR2 YYREEE, per germline (reference sequence). The CDR3 sequence is 13 residues long. Trimming cost V 4 bases and J 2 bases, with 10 bases left between them. The CDR3 reads CASSRDGAYEQYF. The DNA for the CDR3 is TGTGCCAGCAGCCGGGACGGAGCCTACGAGCAGTACTTC. The variable domain in full, completed from reference TRBV5-4 and TRBJ2-7, reads ETGVTQSPTHLIKTRGQQVTLRCSSQSGHNTVSWYQQALGQGPQFIFQYYREEENGRGNFPPRFSGLQFPNYSSELNVNALELDDSALYLCASSRDGAYEQYFGPGTRLTVT.

V and J are TRBV19 and TRBJ2-6; TRBD1 is a possible D gene (5 bases). This CDR3 contains 16 residues. Germline CDR1 reads LNHDA; CDR2 reads SQIVND (reference sequence). Trimming left V 6 bases short and J 1 base short, with 13 bases between. CDR3 residues: CASRLFQGSGANVLTF. For the CDR3, the DNA is TGTGCCAGTAGACTGTTCCAGGGTTCTGGGGCCAACGTCCTGACTTTC.

The rearrangement joins TRBV5-1 to TRBJ1-3, with D possibly TRBD1 on 5 matching bases. CDR3 length: 11 residues. The germline V gene encodes CDR1 SGHRS and CDR2 YFSETQ. Trimming left V 6 bases short and J 7 bases short, with 8 bases between. The chain's CDR3 is CASNGGNTIYF. In DNA form, the CDR3 reads TGCGCCAGCAATGGGGGGAACACCATATATTTT. Variable domain in full (rest from reference TRBV5-1 and TRBJ1-3): KAGVTQTPRYLIKTRGQQVTLSCSPISGHRSVSWYQQTPGQGLQFLFEYFSETQRNKGNFPGRFSGRQFSNSRSEMNVSTLELGDSALYLCASNGGNTIYFGEGSWLTVV.

The genes are TRBV4-1 and TRBJ2-3; 8 bases are shared with TRBD1. Unmatched junction bases numbered 20, after V lost 7 bases and J lost 2 bases. This CDR3 is 19 amino acids long. From germline, CDR1 is MGHRA and CDR2 YSYEKL. CDR3 sequence (DNA): TGCGCCAGCACCCGAAGGGCAGGGGGCGAGGTTGCTTACACAGATACGCAGTATTTT. This codes for CASTRRAGGEVAYTDTQYF.

This clone was seen a few times. The chain links TRBV5-1 to TRBJ2-7; D gene unclear. Germline V gives CDR1 SGHRS, CDR2 YFSETQ. Deletions cut 0 bases from V and 1 base from J, with 8 bases between. CDR3 length equals 14 residues. CDR3 nucleotides: TGCGCCAGCAGCTTGGACCGGCCATCCTACGAGCAGTACTTC. It codes for CASSLDRPSYEQYF.